This T cell receptor beta chain was identified during a study of PD-1 blockade in classical Hodgkin lymphoma. Study-wide results and limits: The authors have not defined what causes the repertoire differences, possibly disease activity or prior therapy.

This clone was recorded once. The antigen remains undetermined. The time point: newly diagnosed, previously untreated cHL patient sample. Thawed PBMCs yielded CD4+ T cells through magnetic negative selection. CDR1 and CDR2 from the germline V gene are SQVTM and ANQGSEA. The CDR3 spans 14 residues. Trimming shortened V by 2 bases and J by 0 bases, and 10 bases separated the two germline ends. TCRdb keeps only in-frame clones here, not all; method: immunoSEQ multiplex PCR. The sample includes about 36,000 clones, roughly 89% of them seen just once. This sequence originates from a human donor with classical Hodgkin lymphoma. The V and J genes are TRBV29-1 and TRBJ1-1; D call uncertain. Sequenced: CD4+ T cells from blood. CDR3 loop: CSVEYPTVNTEAFF. The CDR3, as DNA: TGCAGCGTTGAATACCCTACAGTGAACACTGAAGCTTTCTTT.